The 18 T cell receptor beta chains given below trace back to one sample, sequenced in a study of response to subunit inactivated influenza vaccine. TCRdb used MiXCR to reprocess the RT-PCR reads, holding one entry per CDR3 protein. The data hold roughly 500,000 distinct CDR3 sequences, with roughly 23% observed a single time. This sample also belongs to another study, concerning T cells expressing NK-cell markers. As that study records: UMI-tagged 5'RACE template switching yielded the TCR beta cDNA.

Sequenced material: CD4+ T cells sorted from PBMCs, taken about 12 days after vaccination. The receptors were sampled from a man aged 50 to 60 who received an inactivated influenza vaccine.

In this sample, this clonotype turned up a few times. This chain's CDR3 is CAISDRVGDTQYF. The DNA for the CDR3 is TGTGCCATCAGTGACAGGGTTGGGGATACGCAGTATTTT. The V and J genes are TRBV10-3 and TRBJ2-3; D is possibly TRBD1 (5 bases). CDR1 and CDR2 (germline): ENHRY, SYGVKD. The CDR3 is 13 residues long. V lost 3 bases to trimming and J lost 6 bases, with 10 bases between them.

The chain employs TRBV5-1 and TRBJ2-7; 10 nucleotides agree with TRBD2. The V and J ends lost 3 bases and 4 bases, in that order; junction bases with no gene match: 4. Germline-derived CDR1 and CDR2 are SGHRS and YFSETQ. The CDR3 covers 14 residues. CDR3 residues: CASSSSGSGYEQYF. The CDR3 DNA reads as TGCGCCAGCAGCTCTAGCGGGAGTGGGTACGAGCAGTACTTC.

CDR3 protein: CASSPTQGYEQYF. The CDR3 region has the DNA TGTGCCAGCAGTCCTACACAGGGTTACGAGCAGTACTTC. The gene calls are TRBV7-6 and TRBJ2-7; tentative D call: TRBD1 (6 bases). The V end was cut by 6 bases, the J end by 4 bases, with 13 bases between. The V gene's germline CDR1 is SGHVS and CDR2 FNYEAQ. The CDR3 spans 13 residues.

The sample holds one count of this clonotype. The chain carries TRBV11-1 and TRBJ2-7; D possibly corresponds to TRBD1 (6 bases). V shed 5 bases and J shed 2 bases, with 16 bases lying between them. Per germline, CDR1 SGHAT and CDR2 FQDESV (reference sequence). This CDR3 is 15 amino acids long. The CDR3 loop reads CASSPARGVTYEQYF. CDR3 sequence (DNA): TGTGCCAGCAGCCCGGCCAGGGGAGTCACCTACGAGCAGTACTTC.

V gene TRBV6-1 combines with J gene TRBJ2-1; 8 nucleotides align to TRBD1. There are 11 residues in the CDR3. The germline V gene has CDR1 MNHNS and CDR2 SASEGT. The trim removed 5 bases at V and 13 bases at J, leaving 4 bases unmatched. The CDR3 DNA reads as TGTGCCAGCAGTACGACAGGGGAACAGTTCTTC. This encodes CASSTTGEQFF.

The gene calls are TRBV4-2 and TRBJ1-3, with D tentatively TRBD1 (6 bases). The CDR3 consists of 16 residues. Germline V CDR1 and CDR2: LGHNA, YNFKEQ. V was trimmed by 0 bases and J by 0 bases, leaving 9 bases between them. CDR3: CASSQEMGASGNTIYF. The CDR3 nucleotides are TGTGCCAGCAGCCAAGAGATGGGGGCCTCTGGAAACACCATATATTTT.

This clonotype was detected ten times or more. This sequence joins TRBV12-3 or TRBV12-4 and TRBJ2-3; D may be TRBD1 (6 bases). The CDR3 runs 15 residues. With 1 base removed from V and 0 bases from J, the gap between germline ends came to 8 bases. As DNA, the CDR3 is TGTGCCAGCAGTTTAGGGGACACTAGCACAGATACGCAGTATTTT. Amino acids: CASSLGDTSTDTQYF.

The chain employs TRBV18 and TRBJ2-7, with 9 bases that match TRBD2. CDR3 length: 15 amino acids. CDR1 and CDR2 (germline): KGHSH, LQKENI. With 0 bases clipped from V and 6 bases from J, the junction kept 6 bases outside the gene matches. The CDR3 nucleotides read TGTGCCAGCTCACCACCTAGCGGGAGAGATTTCGAGCAGTACTTC. Protein sequence: CASSPPSGRDFEQYF. Full variable domain (rest looked up from reference TRBV18 and TRBJ2-7): NAGVMQNPRHLVRRRGQEARLRCSPMKGHSHVYWYRQLPEEGLKFMVYLQKENIIDESGMPKERFSAEFPKEGPSILRIQQVVRGDSAAYFCASSPPSGRDFEQYFGPGTRLTVT.

This clonotype was seen more than once but under ten times. V usage is TRBV4-3 and J usage is TRBJ1-5; no clear D. V lost 0 bases and J lost 2, with 5 bases in between. Per the germline V gene, CDR1 is LGHNA and CDR2 is YSLEER. The CDR3 loop spans 14 amino acids. CDR3 sequence reads: CASSQEFGNQPQHF. In DNA form, the CDR3 reads TGCGCCAGCAGCCAAGAGTTCGGCAATCAGCCCCAGCATTTT.

This clonotype has only a few counts. This sequence joins TRBV28 and TRBJ2-1; a possible D gene is TRBD2 (7 bases). Germline V gene data show CDR1 as MDHEN and CDR2 as SYDVKM. The CDR3 is 14 amino acids. V lost 1 base, J lost 12 bases, and 16 bases lay in between. The CDR3 nucleotides read TGTGCCAGCAGTTTATTCGGGGGGCAGGGTAGGCAGTTCTTC. This encodes CASSLFGGQGRQFF.

The chain links TRBV3-1 to TRBJ1-2, with 7 bases fitting TRBD1. CDR3 length: 15 residues. The V segment lost 2 bases and the J segment 3 bases; nucleotides outside the gene matches: 6. Looked up from germline, CDR1 is LGHDT and CDR2 is YNNKEL (reference sequence). CDR3 region: CASSQSRQGYYGYTF. Here the CDR3 DNA reads TGTGCCAGCAGCCAATCCCGACAGGGATACTATGGCTACACCTTC.

The chain has TRBV5-1 and TRBJ1-5, with D uncertain. V was cut by 4 bases and J by 2 bases, with 10 bases left in between. CDR3 size: 14 residues. CDR1 SGHRS and CDR2 YFSETQ come from the germline V gene. The CDR3 reads CASSVQRGNQPQHF. The CDR3 DNA reads TGCGCCAGCAGCGTCCAGAGGGGCAATCAGCCCCAGCATTTT.

The chain recombines TRBV2 with TRBJ2-1, with D tentatively TRBD2 (6 bases). This CDR3 contains 13 residues. The V gene lost 6 bases and the J gene lost 7 bases, with 13 bases spanning the gap. The V gene's germline CDR1 is SNHLY and CDR2 FYNNEI. The CDR3 sequence is CASRPGLPNEQFF. CDR3 bases: TGTGCCAGCAGACCCGGACTACCGAATGAGCAGTTCTTC.

This clonotype was seen a few times. V gene TRBV7-2 combines with J gene TRBJ1-1; the D gene is possibly TRBD1 (5 bases). V shed 1 base and J shed 1 base, with 10 bases lying between them. Germline V lookup: CDR1 SGHTA, CDR2 FQGNSA. This CDR3 has 15 amino acids. Here the CDR3 DNA reads TGTGCCAGCAGCTTAGACCAGGGTGGGAACACTGAAGCTTTCTTT. The encoded protein is CASSLDQGGNTEAFF.

This clonotype was seen just once. The junction departs from germline at one end; a sequencing error may be responsible. The gene calls are TRBV12-3 or TRBV12-4 and TRBJ1-1, with a possible D match to TRBD1 (5 bases). This CDR3 has 13 amino acids. This CDR3 reads CTSGDLMNTEAFF. CDR3 coding DNA: TGTACCAGCGGGGACCTTATGAACACTGAAGCTTTCTTT.

J is TRBJ2-1 and V is TRBV7-9; D is possibly TRBD2 (6 bases). V lost 5 bases and J 0 bases, leaving 8 bases between the germline ends. Germline V gene data show CDR1 as SEHNR and CDR2 as FQNEAQ (reference sequence). The CDR3 totals 14 residues. The CDR3 is CASSRDFSYNEQFF. The CDR3 DNA sequence: TGTGCCAGCAGCCGGGACTTCTCCTACAATGAGCAGTTCTTC.

The chain links TRBV11-2 to TRBJ2-7, with 8 bases that match TRBD1. CDR1 is SGHAT and CDR2 is FQNNGV in the germline V gene. The CDR3 is 15 amino acids. V shed 5 bases, J shed 4 bases, and the junction held 10 bases outside the gene matches. The CDR3 DNA is TGTGCCAGCAGCGTAAGACAGGGGCCCCCGTACGAGCAGTACTTC. Translating gives CASSVRQGPPYEQYF.

This clonotype was seen more than once but under ten times. V gene TRBV11-2 combines with J gene TRBJ2-2; possibly TRBD1 for D (6 bases). The germline CDR1 and CDR2 sequences are SGHAT and FQNNGV. CDR3 length: 15 residues. Trimming took off 6 bases at V and 6 bases at J, with 17 bases between the two ends. The CDR3 loop reads CASRRPGQRAGELFF. The CDR3, as DNA: TGTGCCAGCAGGCGTCCGGGACAAAGGGCCGGGGAGCTGTTTTTT.